This T cell receptor beta chain is from a study of early T cells in non-severe SARS-CoV-2 infection. On the study more broadly: Bulk RNA taken from unsorted whole blood was sequenced, leaving chains unpaired. Study-level results: VDJdb matching skewed toward anti-spike CD8 responses, missing private and CD4 specificities.

Trimming stripped 6 bases from V and 7 bases from J, with 10 bases between. Germline values: CDR1 SGHTA, CDR2 FQGNSA. The CDR3 has 11 residues. Unique molecular identifiers were attached to individual cDNA molecules. Using its own MiXCR run on the 5' RACE reads, TCRdb lists one record per CDR3 protein. The repertoire holds 77,000 or so distinct CDR3 sequences, roughly 15% seen once, with approximately 3.8% in the top ten. Worth noting for this clonotype: The antigen is not known.

Material: whole blood, obtained at baseline. The V and J genes are TRBV7-2 and TRBJ2-7; D unclear. This receptor was obtained from an adult who was a healthcare worker with PCR-confirmed SARS-CoV-2 infection or an uninfected control (not recorded which). The CDR3 DNA follows: TGTGCCAGCAGTGGGTCCCTGGAGCAGTACTTC. Residues: CASSGSLEQYF. Supplemented by reference TRBV7-2 and TRBJ2-7, the full variable domain reads GAGVSQSPSNKVTEKGKDVELRCDPISGHTALYWYRQSLGQGLEFLIYFQGNSAPDKSGLPSDRFSAERTGGSVSTLTIQRTQQEDSAVYLCASSGSLEQYFGPGTRLTVT.